This TCR beta chain was identified during a study of CD8+ T cells in alopecia areata. Study at large: Severity scoring for treated patients was based on the percentage of affected scalp area.

The treatment here: oral pan-JAK inhibitor, 5-10 mg twice daily. As part of sample collection, lesional scalp punch biopsies and peripheral blood were taken from alopecia areata patients. Investigators isolated RNA and reverse transcribed it into cDNA to act as the sequencing template. Clones were sequenced by immunoSEQ multiplex PCR, and TCRdb holds only the in-frame ones, with some missing. The sample includes roughly 180,000 clones, 51% of them seen just once. Study-wide points: Sequenced scalp T cells also include alphabeta T cells resident in normal skin. Lesional tissue from the scalp (especially in alopecia totalis/universalis) showed higher clonality than normal scalp.

The germline V gene encodes CDR1 SEHNR and CDR2 FQNEAQ (reference sequence). The CDR3 is 15 residues long. Trimming removed 1 base from V and 5 bases from J, with 12 bases in between. The sample holds one count of this clone. No antigen is known for it. This sequence was found in a human donor with alopecia areata. The sample was CD8+ T cells sorted from blood, taken at roughly week 53, from a patient treated with tofacitinib. The gene calls are TRBV7-9 and TRBJ1-5; D is perhaps TRBD1 (6 bases). The DNA for the CDR3 is TGTGCCAGCAGCTTAGGAGAGGGGGTCGATCAGCCCCAGCATTTT. Protein sequence: CASSLGEGVDQPQHF.